Below, 26 T cell receptor beta chains from the same sample are listed, as sequenced in a study of CD8+CD57+ T cells in acquired aplastic anemia. Those patients picked for sequencing had displayed CD8+CD57+ cell expansion on flow cytometry. Both TCR beta VDJ combination and CDR3 sequence profiling were carried out. Genomic DNA was the template for this profiling. TCRdb reanalysed the reads using MiXCR and keeps one entry per CDR3 protein. Among just over 450,000 distinct CDR3 sequences listed, around a third were seen once. Sequences were obtained from sorted CD4+, CD8+, or CD8+CD57+ T cells (not recorded which) from PBMCs. The receptor set was obtained from a human donor with aplastic anemia.

Regarding this clonotype: Germline is not matched at one junction end, which may reflect a read error. The gene calls are TRBV10-3 and TRBJ2-7, with 11 bases matching TRBD2. The CDR3 runs to 17 residues. The germline V gene has CDR1 ENHRY and CDR2 SYGVKD. CDR3 in amino acids: CASSLELPSGGTYEQYF. CDR3 bases: TGTGCCAGCAGTTTAGAGCTCCCTAGCGGGGGGACCTACGAGCAGTACTTC.

V usage is TRBV12-3 or TRBV12-4 and J usage is TRBJ1-1; possibly TRBD1 for D (5 bases). Trimming pared 4 bases from V and 1 base from J, leaving 13 bases between. The CDR3 length is 15 residues. The CDR3 region is CASSYQGATNTEAFF. The CDR3 coding sequence is TGTGCCAGCAGTTACCAGGGAGCAACGAACACTGAAGCTTTCTTT.

Concerning this clonotype: The limits of the CDR3 on the DNA are not certain, so only TCRdb's listed CDR3 is given. The chain carries TRBV7-2 and TRBJ1-3; TRBD1 is the table's D call and was not checked against the DNA. Both ends counted, the CDR3 spans 14 residues. Germline CDR1 is SGHTA and CDR2 is FQGNSA. The CDR3: CASSLVGAGNTICF.

The chain carries TRBV29-1 and TRBJ2-5; D is uncertain. Trimming removed 0 bases at V and 5 bases at J, with 13 bases between. CDR3 length: 14 residues. Germline assignment: CDR1 SQVTM and CDR2 ANQGSEA. The CDR3 DNA sequence: TGCAGCGTTGAAGATCCCGTAGTCGAGGAGACCCAGTACTTC. It encodes CSVEDPVVEETQYF.

CDR3 protein: CASSSGDRGWEPLHF. CDR3 nucleotide sequence: TGTGCCAGCAGCTCGGGGGACAGGGGCTGGGAACCCCTCCACTTT. The rearrangement joins TRBV7-2 to TRBJ1-6; 10 bases are a match to TRBD1. Germline CDR1 and CDR2: SGHTA and FQGNSA. J was trimmed by 12 bases and V by 4 bases; bases with no gene match: 9. The CDR3 is 15 residues long.

This clonotype was recorded many times. The rearrangement links TRBV19 to TRBJ2-5; D not resolved. V dropped 3 bases and J dropped 0 bases, with 8 bases sitting between them. From germline, CDR1 is LNHDA and CDR2 SQIVND (reference sequence). There are 14 residues in the CDR3. The DNA of the CDR3 is TGTGCCAGTAGTATCGATTGGTACCAAGAGACCCAGTACTTC. Amino acid sequence: CASSIDWYQETQYF.

This clonotype was recorded at least ten times. The V and J genes are TRBV5-6 and TRBJ1-2; D possibly corresponds to TRBD1 (6 bases). CDR1 and CDR2 from the germline V gene are SGHDT and YYEEEE. Trimming left V 4 bases short and J 2 bases short, with 12 bases between. The CDR3 extends over 14 amino acids. The CDR3 bases are TGTGCCAGCAGCCTTGGACAGTACAACTATGGCTACACCTTC. Protein product: CASSLGQYNYGYTF.

This clonotype was found many times. V and J are TRBV7-2 and TRBJ1-1; TRBD1 matches at 7 bases. V gave up 5 bases and J gave up 4 bases; unmatched junction bases: 7. The CDR3 runs to 14 residues. In germline, CDR1 is SGHTA, CDR2 FQGNSA. The CDR3, as DNA: TGTGCCAGCAGCCCGCCCAGGGACAGCACTGAAGCTTTCTTT. This encodes CASSPPRDSTEAFF.

In its sample, this clonotype was seen many times. V usage is TRBV25-1 and J usage is TRBJ1-6, with 7 nucleotides matching TRBD1. V was pared by 5 bases and J by 8 bases, with 9 bases of the junction left unmatched. Germline assignment: CDR1 MGHDK and CDR2 SYGVNS. The CDR3 is made up of 15 amino acids. CDR3: CASSLTGYGYSPLHF. The CDR3 DNA reads as TGTGCCAGCAGTCTGACAGGGTACGGGTATTCACCCCTCCACTTT.

In this sample, this clonotype turned up many times. The chain employs TRBV25-1 and TRBJ2-5, with a weak D call TRBD1 (6 bases). The germline V gene has CDR1 MGHDK and CDR2 SYGVNS. This CDR3 is built from 13 residues. V gave up 1 base and J gave up 7 bases, with 10 bases separating them. The CDR3 protein is CASSESQGWTQYF. The CDR3 DNA is TGTGCCAGCAGTGAATCACAGGGATGGACCCAGTACTTC. Drawing the rest from reference TRBV25-1 and TRBJ2-5, the complete variable domain is EADIYQTPRYLVIGTGKKITLECSQTMGHDKMYWYQQDPGMELHLIHYSYGVNSTEKGDLSSESTVSRIRTEHFPLTLESARPSHTSQYLCASSESQGWTQYFGPGTRLLVL.

This rearrangement joins TRBV25-1 to TRBJ2-1; perhaps D is TRBD1 or TRBD2 (6 bases each). V was shortened by 2 bases and J by 4 bases, with 15 bases between the two germline ends. There are 16 residues in the CDR3. Germline assignment: CDR1 MGHDK and CDR2 SYGVNS. CDR3 residues: CASSEPPGAGYNEQFF. For the CDR3, the DNA is TGTGCCAGCAGTGAACCCCCGGGGGCTGGATACAATGAGCAGTTCTTC.

This clonotype was seen a few times. The chain is built from TRBV5-1 and TRBJ1-6; D is uncertain. The CDR3 loop spans 15 amino acids. Germline V gene lookup returns CDR1 SGHRS and CDR2 YFSETQ. The germline V and J ends were trimmed by 1 base and 7 bases, with 12 bases remaining between them. The chain's CDR3 is CASSLQNRVNSPLHF. The CDR3 nucleotides read TGCGCCAGCAGCTTGCAAAATAGGGTCAATTCACCCCTCCACTTT.

The V and J genes are TRBV7-7 and TRBJ1-5; D not certain. Germline V gene lookup returns CDR1 SSHAT and CDR2 FNYEAQ (reference sequence). CDR3 length: 13 amino acids. CDR3 amino acids: CARDRVFDQPQHF. The CDR3 DNA reads as TGTGCTAGAGATCGGGTCTTCGATCAGCCCCAGCATTTT.

In its sample, this clonotype was seen many times. V is TRBV7-9 and J is TRBJ2-5; unclear D gene. V was trimmed by 3 bases and J by 4 bases, leaving 9 bases between them. Germline V gene sequence: CDR1 SEHNR, CDR2 FQNEAQ (reference sequence). This CDR3 is built from 13 residues. The CDR3 loop reads CASSFAVGETQYF. The CDR3, as DNA: TGTGCCAGCAGCTTCGCCGTTGGAGAGACCCAGTACTTC.

The chain links TRBV10-3 to TRBJ1-2, with D hard to call. Trimming pared 0 bases from V and 7 bases from J, leaving 6 bases between. Germline values: CDR1 ENHRY, CDR2 SYGVKD. The CDR3 runs 12 residues. For the CDR3, the DNA is TGTGCCATCAGTGAGTCGATCGCTGGCTACACCTTC. It translates to CAISESIAGYTF.

The J gene is TRBJ2-1, the V gene TRBV19; 10 bases line up with TRBD1. J gave up 6 bases and V 7 bases, and 6 bases lay outside the gene matches. This CDR3 spans 14 amino acids. CDR1 and CDR2 from the germline V gene are LNHDA and SQIVND (reference sequence). The CDR3 sequence: CASTGTGESNEQFF. CDR3 bases: TGTGCCAGTACCGGGACAGGGGAGTCCAATGAGCAGTTCTTC.

Ten or more counts support this clonotype. The chain has TRBV2 and TRBJ1-2; TRBD1 agrees at 9 bases. The germline V gene has CDR1 SNHLY and CDR2 FYNNEI. This CDR3 spans 13 amino acids. The trim removed 6 bases at V and 6 bases at J, leaving 5 bases unmatched. In DNA form, the CDR3 reads TGTGCCAGCAGACCGGGACAGGGTGATGGCTACACCTTC. Translated, it gives CASRPGQGDGYTF.

V is TRBV29-1 and J is TRBJ2-4; D may be TRBD1 (5 bases). TRBJ2-7 explains the end of the DNA better; the J call may be wrong. Germline V gene data show CDR1 as SQVTM and CDR2 as ANQGSEA. This CDR3 region has 10 residues. This chain's CDR3 is CSALQDEQYF. In DNA, the CDR3 is TGCAGCGCCCTACAGGACGAGCAGTACTTC.

This clonotype was recorded once. The chain joins TRBV11-2 to TRBJ2-1; D remains unclear. V was clipped by 1 base and J by 4 bases, with 11 bases between them. CDR1 SGHAT and CDR2 FQNNGV come from the germline V gene. The CDR3 has 15 residues. CDR3 DNA: TGTGCCAGCAGCTTAGTGGCTGAGGAGTACAATGAGCAGTTCTTC. It encodes CASSLVAEEYNEQFF.

V gene TRBV12-3 or TRBV12-4 combines with J gene TRBJ1-1, with D uncertain. CDR3 length: 14 amino acids. V was pared by 3 bases and J by 1 base, with 9 bases between. CDR3 protein: CASSFQARNTEAFF. Written as DNA, the CDR3 is TGTGCCAGCAGTTTCCAGGCGCGGAACACTGAAGCTTTCTTT.

This clonotype has a count of ten or more. The J gene is TRBJ2-7, the V gene TRBV5-1, with a possible D match to TRBD1 (5 bases). This CDR3 has 15 amino acids. Between the trimmed V and J ends, which lost 5 bases and 6 bases, there was a span of 21 bases. Germline V gene data show CDR1 as SGHRS and CDR2 as YFSETQ. The CDR3 region is CASRSEQTASGEQYF. CDR3 nucleotide sequence: TGCGCCAGCAGATCTGAGCAGACAGCCTCGGGCGAGCAGTACTTC.

Concerning this clonotype: A much larger clone sits a single nucleotide away, making a read error possible. CDR3 residues: CASSQEEDIQHF. The CDR3, as DNA: TGTGCCAGCAGCCAAGAGGAGGACATTCAGCACTTC. The chain combines TRBV2 with TRBJ2-4; TRBD1 or TRBD2 may be the D gene (5 bases each). The CDR3 consists of 12 residues. Germline lookup yields CDR1 SNHLY and CDR2 FYNNEI.

The sample holds many counts of this clonotype. This chain links TRBV10-3 with TRBJ2-3, with D perhaps TRBD2 (5 bases). Trimming left V 10 bases short and J 0 bases short, with 11 bases between. The CDR3 loop spans 13 amino acids. Germline-derived CDR1 and CDR2 are ENHRY and SYGVKD. The CDR3: CATTRGSTDTQYF. In DNA form, the CDR3 reads TGTGCCACCACGCGCGGGAGCACAGATACGCAGTATTTT.

The V call is TRBV24-1, the J call TRBJ1-2; 11 nucleotides line up with TRBD1. This CDR3 is built from 15 residues. Trimming cost V 11 bases and J 8 bases; bases outside gene matches: 15. Germline-derived CDR1 and CDR2 are KGHDR and SFDVKD. The CDR3 sequence: CASRVSGQGAEGYTF. CDR3 coding DNA: TGTGCCAGCAGAGTATCCGGACAGGGGGCGGAGGGCTACACCTTC.

Concerning this clonotype: The junction and the germline gene differ at one end; a read error may be behind it. J is TRBJ2-2 and V is TRBV12-3 or TRBV12-4; D possibly corresponds to TRBD2 (5 bases). This CDR3 region has 16 residues. The CDR3 DNA is TGTGCCAGCAGTTTCTCCCCTCTCGGGCACACCGGGAAGCTGTTTTTT. Its protein is CASSFSPLGHTGKLFF.

This clonotype was recorded a few times. The rearrangement links TRBV7-6 to TRBJ2-1; TRBD1 matches at 10 bases. Germline CDR1 reads SGHVS; CDR2 reads FNYEAQ. After removal of 5 bases from V and 1 base from J, the junction contained 5 bases not matched to a gene. The CDR3 runs 16 residues. The DNA of the CDR3 is TGTGCCAGCAGCCCGACAGGGGGCGGTTCCTACAATGAGCAGTTCTTC. Translation: CASSPTGGGSYNEQFF.